This T cell receptor (beta chain) derives from a study of cytomegalovirus exposure and HLA in healthy donors (dated by TCRdb to about 2017). In the study overall: An earlier analysis of roughly 570 of the donors reported roughly 300 Gb of sequence data and roughly 120 million unique TCR beta sequences obtained from about 179 million T cells. The study profiled the T cell repertoires of more than 500 subjects by immunosequencing and related them to cytomegalovirus serostatus. The genetic ancestry cluster associated with self-reported Caucasian donors included 81% of the approximately 410 genotyped donors. High-throughput TCR immunosequencing, statistical association of individual TCRs with disease status, and machine learning were combined to predict cytomegalovirus infection status. To study patterns of TCR occurrence, a later analysis re-analyzed previously published TCR beta repertoires from 650 to 750 donors and added high-resolution HLA genotyping. The aim of the study was to test whether cataloging public T cell receptors could identify signatures of past pathogen exposure. Genome-wide SNP genotypes for about 65% of the 666 donors were used in a later genetic analysis, which treated that subset as a discovery cohort. All discovery cohort repertoires had been generated using a single sequencing platform. Besides the first cohort of around 670 subjects, a separate validation cohort made up of 90 to 150 different subjects was used. HLA typing included class I and class II loci at four-digit resolution. About 330 gigabases of sequencing data and around 85 million unique TCR sequences made up an early release that covered approximately 620 HLA-typed donors. Among some 410 genotyped donors of the cohort, an average of approximately 240,000 unique TCR beta nucleotide sequences were sequenced per donor, 15% to 20% of them non-productive. An earlier analysis of fewer than 700 of the donors applied high-throughput TCR beta sequencing to assess whether each TCR beta V gene segment acted as functional or pseudogenic. Typing coverage differed by locus: A, B, C, DRB1 and DQB1 were typed in roughly 629-640 donors, DQA1 in 522, DPA1 in 606, and DPB1 in 472. Alongside the repertoire data, information on donor age, sex, ethnicity and CMV serostatus was compiled. About five DR-DQ haplotypes were treated as single units for association and clustering because of strong linkage in the cohort. Rather than using new phenotypic data, the later analysis identified candidate immune exposures from TCR beta sequences and from how often those sequences occurred across donors.

Germline trimming: 6 bases from V, 7 bases from J; junction bases outside gene matches: 5. The germline V gene encodes CDR1 SQVTM and CDR2 ANQGSEA. The CDR3 contains 13 residues, cysteine and phenylalanine counted. Left in the record is the CDR3 DNA by itself, 39 bases read in frame from the first base. The library was prepared using the immunoSEQ multiplex PCR assay. For the multiplex PCR, a mixture combining 60 forward primers for TCR Vbeta segments and 13 reverse primers for TCR Jbeta segments was used. Amplification of the CDR3 region of rearranged TCR beta genes was performed with a multiplex PCR assay on genomic DNA. The amplified TCR beta libraries were sequenced on the Illumina HiSeq System as 87-base-pair reads. The authors' analysis ran thus. In a later analysis, some 80 million unique TCR beta chains were counted across the 650 to 700 repertoires, and roughly 11 million of these chains were shared by at least two donors. To remove PCR and sequencing errors, raw reads were error-corrected and collapsed into unique sequences using a nearest-neighbor algorithm that merged closely related sequences. V, D and J gene segments were assigned by aligning CDR3 sequences to IMGT reference sequences. For a sequence to be retained, a match of at least six nucleotides was required to both a V gene segment and a J gene segment. A rearrangement counted as productive if the CDR3 had no stop codons and remained in frame with V and J, and every other rearrangement counted as non-productive. Following IMGT convention, CDR3 was defined as the stretch from the second conserved V-encoded cysteine to the conserved J-encoded phenylalanine. Sequences without an unambiguous match to a single V gene segment were excluded from the earlier analysis of about 640 of the donors. An earlier analysis of 550 to 650 of the donors classified V segments as functional when productive rearrangements were above 56.7% and as segregating when the standard deviation between donors was above 5%. A statistical classification framework was built to diagnose cytomegalovirus status from the catalog of TCR beta chain sequences. A later analysis assigned V and J genes by comparing TCR nucleotide sequences with IMGT/GENE-DB human TR gene sequences. The TCRdist pipeline was used in a later analysis to assign CDR3 sequences and most-parsimonious VDJ recombination scenarios. In a later analysis, each TCR beta chain was defined by its CDR3 amino acid sequence together with its V-gene family, and reads without a unique V-gene family were excluded. A later analysis removed several hundred highly shared, low-generation-probability nucleotide sequences to deal with suspected cross-contamination and a sequencing artifact. In a later analysis, a clonal expansion index was calculated for each public chain from normalized within-repertoire ranks of inferred template counts. Generation probabilities in a later analysis came from a VDJ recombination model fitted to out-of-frame rearrangements, and those results were checked against IGoR. A later analysis scored TCR-TCR, TCR-HLA and TCR-CMV co-occurrence with hypergeometric tests, applying a repertoire-size bias correction to TCR pairs. A later analysis estimated false discovery rates by permuting HLA or CMV assignments 20 times. In a later analysis, co-occurring TCRs were grouped with DBSCAN, and TCRdist sequence similarity was added when clustering was performed within HLA-allele-positive subsets. Repertoires with fewer than 30,000 or more than 120,000 public chains were left out of co-occurrence clustering, as were four to six repertoires with anomalous nucleotide sharing. TCRdb obtained this table from immuneACCESS and retained in-frame rearrangements with V and J assigned. These tables miss some clones; where compared with another copy, unresolved V genes account for less than half of the shortfall, and the remainder is unexplained. V and J calls and clone size are those listed in that table; D and trimming were worked out from the DNA. For this sample the table gives under 200,000 clones, of which roughly 80% were detected only once. The ten largest clones represent over 2% of the sample.

About this clone: Which antigen it targets is not known. Base qualities were left out, and no much larger clone turns up one base away.

The cohort comprised several hundred healthy bone marrow donors. At the time of sampling, every cohort member was nominally healthy, though immune exposures that went unrecorded were likely present. The donor was CMV seronegative and belonged to the group of 380 or so seronegative cohort members. A peripheral blood sample was collected from each donor, and TCR beta sequencing was performed on peripheral blood mononuclear cells. The Qiagen DNeasy Blood Extraction Kit was used to extract genomic DNA from the blood cell samples. Broader findings and caveats from the paper: In a later analysis, several top co-occurrence clusters were reported to appear linked to parvovirus B19, influenza, CMV and Epstein-Barr virus. In a later analysis, most CMV-associated TCR beta chains were found to appear HLA-restricted, with HLA associations seemingly driven largely by CMV exposure. A group of highly shared sequence variants was considered likely to be a technical artifact of the sequencing pipeline. CMV serostatus was the only immune exposure information available for the cohort. Strong co-occurrence of HLA alleles, especially DR and DQ, made assigning TCR associations to individual alleles difficult. In a later genetic analysis, fewer N-insertions in productive TCRs were reported among donors in an Asian-associated ancestry cluster than the roughly 640-donor mean. Across donors, most TCR sequences were observed very rarely, whereas some public TCRs were present in many individuals. Broadly in line with IMGT annotations, most TCR beta V segments showed up in productive rearrangements about 90% or about 30% of the time in an earlier analysis of some 590 of the donors. A few of the identified cytomegalovirus-associated TCR beta chains were confirmed in vitro to be specific for cytomegalovirus antigens. Because HLA typing was missing for some donors at each locus, association tests included only the typed subset. Over 15 rarely observed V segments, including chromosome 9 orphons, were excluded from the earlier analysis of about 610 of the donors because counts were too low. Only TCR beta chains were sequenced in this cohort, and the absence of alpha or paired-chain data limited detectable features. Linkage disequilibrium might explain the correlated functional status among segregating V segments, but an unknown experimental factor could not be ruled out. Because the 87-base-pair reads could not distinguish some IMGT-functional V segments, including TRBV6-2 and TRBV6-3, those segments were excluded. Sequencing depth was assumed to be roughly uniform across donors in the presence/absence analyses, though that assumption may not hold. Compared with equally common non-associated chains, HLA-associated TCR beta chains in a later analysis were more clonally expanded and had lower generation probabilities. A later analysis found that TCR association rates varied across HLA loci, with DRB1 alleles showing the most associated TCRs and HLA-C alleles the fewest. In the study, around 150 TCR beta chains were listed as associated with cytomegalovirus. A further reported finding was that TCR beta sequences accurately predicted the HLA-A and HLA-B alleles for most subjects in the first cohort. The classifier was reported to diagnose cytomegalovirus status with high specificity and sensitivity in both the original cohort and the validation cohort. It was suggested by the authors that the approach could potentially be generalized to other disease states and immunological phenotypes. A later genetic analysis associated a missense DCLRE1C variant with V-gene and J-gene trimming of TCR beta chains, and an independent cohort replicated the association. At a false discovery rate of 0.05, a later analysis linked some 18,000 TCR beta sequences to specific HLA alleles.

Here the chain combines TRBV29-1 and TRBJ1-6; 8 bases in the junction line up with TRBD1. The TCR sequence derives from a male donor in good health and CMV-seronegative. The sequenced sample consisted of PBMCs. In nucleotide form, the sequence is TGCAGCGTGGGGGACAGGCAAAATTCACCCCTCCACTTT. This encodes CSVGDRQNSPLHF.